The sequence of this TCR beta chain was determined in a study of T cell clonotyping in hematopoietic cell transplantation. TCRdb's table, derived via immunoSEQ multiplex PCR, lists solely in-frame clones and lacks some. The sample includes fewer than 50,000 clones, about 93% of them seen just once. Looked up from germline, CDR1 is SGHTS and CDR2 is YDEGEE. CDR3 size: 14 residues. V lost 2 bases to trimming and J lost 6 bases; unmatched junction nucleotides: 6. Study-wide results and caveats: Higher Inverse Simpson Index values in graft donor and pretransplant recipient predicted broader posttransplant TCR diversity.

For this clone: Its specificity is not known.

This sequence originates from a woman aged 45-65 years in good health. Some clones in this sample may be carry-over from other donors' samples. The V gene is TRBV5-8, the J gene TRBJ1-1, with 8 nucleotides matching TRBD1. The specimen was peripheral blood mononuclear cells. The CDR3 region is CASSFGQGLAEAFF. In DNA form, the CDR3 reads TGTGCCAGCAGCTTCGGACAGGGTCTAGCTGAAGCTTTCTTT.